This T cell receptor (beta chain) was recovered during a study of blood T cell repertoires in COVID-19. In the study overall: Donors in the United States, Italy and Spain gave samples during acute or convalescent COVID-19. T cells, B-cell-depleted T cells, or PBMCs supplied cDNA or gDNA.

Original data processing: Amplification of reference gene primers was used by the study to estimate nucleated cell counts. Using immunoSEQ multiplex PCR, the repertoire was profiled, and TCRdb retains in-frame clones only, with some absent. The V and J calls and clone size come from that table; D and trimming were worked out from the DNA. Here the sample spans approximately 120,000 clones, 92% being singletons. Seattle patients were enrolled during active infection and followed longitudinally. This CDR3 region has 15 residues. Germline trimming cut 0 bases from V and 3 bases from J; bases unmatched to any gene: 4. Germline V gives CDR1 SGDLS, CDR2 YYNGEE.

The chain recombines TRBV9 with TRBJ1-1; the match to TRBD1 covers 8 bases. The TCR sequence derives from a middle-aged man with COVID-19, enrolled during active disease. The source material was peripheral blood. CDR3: CASSVATGGDTEAFF. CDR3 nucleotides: TGTGCCAGCAGCGTAGCCACAGGGGGGGACACTGAAGCTTTCTTT.